Below are 2 T cell receptor beta chains sequenced from a single sample in a study of CDR3 diversity in severe acne. TCRdb called the PCR reads again in MiXCR, with one record for every CDR3 protein. The sample holds more than 80,000 distinct CDR3 sequences, about 53% seen once. Input material: blood. Receptor source: a male donor with severe acne vulgaris.

This clonotype was observed a handful of times. V and J are TRBV27 and TRBJ1-1; 7 positions agree with TRBD1. The CDR3 consists of 14 residues. In germline, CDR1 is MNHEY, CDR2 SMNVEV (reference sequence). The V and J ends lost 5 bases and 3 bases, in that order; junction bases with no gene match: 6. The CDR3 protein is CASSLQGLYTEAFF. Here the CDR3 DNA reads TGTGCCAGCAGTCTACAGGGGTTGTACACTGAAGCTTTCTTT.

About this clonotype itself: A much larger clone sits a single nucleotide away, making a read error possible. The chain combines TRBV12-3 or TRBV12-4 with TRBJ1-2, with D possibly matching TRBD1 (5 bases). CDR3 length: 12 amino acids. The CDR3 loop is CTSRPGSYGYTF. The CDR3 DNA follows: TGTACCAGCAGACCAGGGAGCTATGGCTACACCTTC.